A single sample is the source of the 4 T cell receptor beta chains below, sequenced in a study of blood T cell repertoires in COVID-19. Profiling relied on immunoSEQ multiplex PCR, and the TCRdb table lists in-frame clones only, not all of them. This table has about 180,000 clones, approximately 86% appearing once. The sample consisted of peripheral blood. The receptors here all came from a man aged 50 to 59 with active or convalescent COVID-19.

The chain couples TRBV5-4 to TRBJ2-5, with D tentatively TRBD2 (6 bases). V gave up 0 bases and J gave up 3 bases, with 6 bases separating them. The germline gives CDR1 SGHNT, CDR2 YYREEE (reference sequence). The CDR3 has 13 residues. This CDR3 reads CASSLGGEETQYF. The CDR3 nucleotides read TGTGCCAGCAGCTTGGGCGGGGAAGAGACCCAGTACTTC.

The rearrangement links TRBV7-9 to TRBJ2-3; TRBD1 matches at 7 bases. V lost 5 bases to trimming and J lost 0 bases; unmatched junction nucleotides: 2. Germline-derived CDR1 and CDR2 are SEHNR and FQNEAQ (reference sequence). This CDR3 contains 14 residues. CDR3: CASSPGGSTDTQYF. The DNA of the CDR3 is TGTGCCAGCAGCCCAGGGGGAAGCACAGATACGCAGTATTTT.

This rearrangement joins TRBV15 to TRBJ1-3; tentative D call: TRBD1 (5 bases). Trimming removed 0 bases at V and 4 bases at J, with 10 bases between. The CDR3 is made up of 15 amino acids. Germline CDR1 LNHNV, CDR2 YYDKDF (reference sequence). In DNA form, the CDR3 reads TGTGCCACCAGCAGAGATCCAGGGTCCGGAAACACCATATATTTT. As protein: CATSRDPGSGNTIYF.

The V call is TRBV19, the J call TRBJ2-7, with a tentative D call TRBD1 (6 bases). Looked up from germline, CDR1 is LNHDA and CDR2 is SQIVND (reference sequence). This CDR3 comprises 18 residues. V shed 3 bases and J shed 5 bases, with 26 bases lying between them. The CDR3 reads CASSIFFSAPGTYNEQYF. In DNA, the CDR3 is TGTGCCAGTAGTATTTTTTTCTCAGCGCCCGGGACATATAACGAGCAGTACTTC.